The sequence of this T cell receptor beta chain was determined in a study of prognosis after radiotherapy for stage I lung cancer. Study background: Approximately twelve men and 6 or 7 women, aged roughly 53 to 95 and with a median age of approximately 70 years, made up the patients.

The CDR3 runs 16 residues. The germline gives CDR1 SEHNR, CDR2 FQNEAQ (reference sequence). Trimming removed 1 base at V and 1 base at J, with 14 bases between. This clonotype was observed at least ten times. Its specificity is unknown. Genomic DNA served as the source from which two-round multiplex PCR generated TCR beta CDR3 amplicons. Amplification during the initial PCR round employed primers specific to each TRBV and TRBJ gene. MiXCR, applied by TCRdb to the multiplex PCR reads, yields one record per CDR3 protein. The table includes about 59,000 distinct CDR3 sequences, around 27% detected once. Study results and caveats: Whether the expanded TCR clones were tumor-specific was not determined.

The chain carries TRBV7-9 and TRBJ2-7; TRBD2 might be the D (7 bases). The sequenced sample was PBMCs, obtained before or after stereotactic body radiation therapy (not recorded which). This TCR came from a donor aged 50 or older with non-small cell lung cancer. The CDR3 protein is CASSLVRGGRSYEQYF. CDR3 coding DNA: TGTGCCAGCAGCTTAGTAAGGGGGGGCCGATCCTACGAGCAGTACTTC. The whole variable domain, remainder taken from reference TRBV7-9 and TRBJ2-7, is DTGVSQNPRHKITKRGQNVTFRCDPISEHNRLYWYRQTLGQGPEFLTYFQNEAQLEKSRLLSDRFSAERPKGSFSTLEIQRTEQGDSAMYLCASSLVRGGRSYEQYFGPGTRLTVT.